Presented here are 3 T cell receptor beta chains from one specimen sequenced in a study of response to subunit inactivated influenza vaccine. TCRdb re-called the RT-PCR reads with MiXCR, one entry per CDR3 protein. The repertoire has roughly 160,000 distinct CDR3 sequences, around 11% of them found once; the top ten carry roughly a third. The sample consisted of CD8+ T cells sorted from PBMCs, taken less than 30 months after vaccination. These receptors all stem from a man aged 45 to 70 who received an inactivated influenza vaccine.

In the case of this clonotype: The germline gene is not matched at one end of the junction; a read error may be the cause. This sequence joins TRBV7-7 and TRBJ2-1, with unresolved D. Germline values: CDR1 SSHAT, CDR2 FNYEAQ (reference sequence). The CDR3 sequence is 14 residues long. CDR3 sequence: CASSLGGYNNEQFF. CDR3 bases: TGTGCTAGCAGCTTAGGTGGCTACAACAATGAGCAGTTCTTC.

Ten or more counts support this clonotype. The CDR3 loop is CASSWTVTEQFF. For the CDR3, the DNA is TGCGCCAGCAGCTGGACGGTCACAGAGCAGTTCTTC. This chain links TRBV5-1 with TRBJ2-1; no clear D gene. Trimming pared 3 bases from V and 10 bases from J, leaving 11 bases between. The CDR3 covers 12 residues. Germline CDR1 SGHRS, CDR2 YFSETQ.

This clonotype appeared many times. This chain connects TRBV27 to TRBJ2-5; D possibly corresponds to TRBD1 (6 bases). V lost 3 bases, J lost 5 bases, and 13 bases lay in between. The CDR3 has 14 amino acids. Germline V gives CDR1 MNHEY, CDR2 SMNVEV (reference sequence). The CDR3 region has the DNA TGTGCCAGCAGTTTTTCAGGGGTCGGGGAGACCCAGTACTTC. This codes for CASSFSGVGETQYF.